This T cell receptor (beta chain) was captured by sequencing in a study of T cell responses to AZD1222 COVID-19 vaccine. Of note for this clone: Its antigen remains unknown.

J lost 5 bases, V lost 4 bases, and 9 bases had no gene match. The germline V gene encodes CDR1 SGDLS and CDR2 YYNGEE. The CDR3 covers 14 residues. Study-level findings and limits: Nearly half of spike-specific TCRs reportedly target unmutated variant regions. Spike-specific TCR breadth and depth rose after two AZD1222 doses. The donor group comprised mostly white British people and more females; the analysis possibly underestimated clonal diversity.

Using immunoSEQ multiplex PCR, the repertoire was profiled, and TCRdb retains in-frame clones only, with some absent. The repertoire holds about 89,000 clones, with over 75% as singletons. This chain connects TRBV9 to TRBJ2-7, with 7 bases that match TRBD1. The TCR comes from an adult who received the AZD1222 COVID-19 vaccine. The sample consisted of peripheral blood, taken 28 days after the second AZD1222 dose. In nucleotides, the CDR3 is TGTGCCAGCAGCCCCGGGGACAGCCTCCACGAGCAGTACTTC. Translation: CASSPGDSLHEQYF. Complete variable domain (other parts from reference TRBV9 and TRBJ2-7): DSGVTQTPKHLITATGQRVTLRCSPRSGDLSVYWYQQSLDQGLQFLIQYYNGEERAKGNILERFSAQQFPDLHSELNLSSLELGDSALYFCASSPGDSLHEQYFGPGTRLTVT.